Given below is one T cell receptor (beta chain) in context. The data stem from a study of T cell clones after liver transplantation. Overall study: As an antigen-independent comparator, third-party-reactive TCRbeta sequences came from pre-transplant mixed lymphocyte reactions.

TCRdb's copy holds only in-frame clones and misses some; the assay was immunoSEQ multiplex PCR. The repertoire holds approximately 25,000 clones, around two thirds seen once, with roughly 2.8% in the top ten. The CDR3 totals 15 residues. Trimming at V came to 3 bases and at J to 2 bases, leaving 0 bases not matched to a gene. Germline V gene data show CDR1 as SGHRS and CDR2 as YFSETQ. The sequencing here drew on CD4+ T cells from blood, taken before liver transplant. This receptor was taken from a human donor who received a liver transplant. The chain carries TRBV5-1 and TRBJ2-7, with TRBD2 matching 15 bases. CDR3 in amino acids: CASSWTSGGAYEQYF. In nucleotides, the CDR3 is TGCGCCAGCAGCTGGACTAGCGGGGGGGCCTACGAGCAGTACTTC.